This T cell receptor beta chain was recorded in a study of PD-1 blockade in mismatch repair-deficient tumors. Whole-study results and caveats: Rapid post-treatment expansion, then contraction, generally preceding radiologic response, marked tumor-resident clones.

CDR3 length: 14 amino acids. Germline loops: CDR1 ENHRY, CDR2 SYGVKD. V dropped 2 bases and J dropped 2 bases, with 9 bases sitting between them. The method was immunoSEQ multiplex PCR; TCRdb's version includes in-frame clones alone and lacks a portion of them. Here the sample spans some 45,000 clones, around three quarters being singletons. To note about this clone: The antigen remains unidentified.

This chain connects TRBV10-3 to TRBJ2-5, with D perhaps TRBD1 or TRBD2 (6 bases each). This sequence originates from an adult with mismatch repair-deficient cancer. Material: PBMCs, obtained before pembrolizumab treatment. CDR3 residues: CAISERGAQETQYF. CDR3 DNA sequence: TGTGCCATCAGTGAGAGGGGGGCACAAGAGACCCAGTACTTC.